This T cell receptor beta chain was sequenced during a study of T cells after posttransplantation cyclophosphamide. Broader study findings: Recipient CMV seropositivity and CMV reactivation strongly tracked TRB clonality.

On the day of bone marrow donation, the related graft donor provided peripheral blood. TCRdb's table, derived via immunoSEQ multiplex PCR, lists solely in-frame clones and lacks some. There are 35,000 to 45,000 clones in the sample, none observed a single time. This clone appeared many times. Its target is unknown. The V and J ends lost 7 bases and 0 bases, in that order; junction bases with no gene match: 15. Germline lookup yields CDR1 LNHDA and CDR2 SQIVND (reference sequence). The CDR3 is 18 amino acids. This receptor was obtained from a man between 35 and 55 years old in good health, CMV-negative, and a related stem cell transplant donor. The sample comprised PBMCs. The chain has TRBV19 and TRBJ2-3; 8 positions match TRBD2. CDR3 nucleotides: TGTGCCAGTAACAATCCGGGGGGGAGAGGGACTAGCACAGATACGCAGTATTTT. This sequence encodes CASNNPGGRGTSTDTQYF.